Following are 7 T cell receptor beta chains from one sample sequenced in a study of somatic mutations in cytotoxic T cells in rheumatoid arthritis. Profiling relied on immunoSEQ multiplex PCR, and the TCRdb table lists in-frame clones only, not all of them. The sample has 17,000 or so clones; approximately 84% are singletons. Sequencing input: CD8+ T cells sorted from blood. Receptor source: an adult with rheumatoid arthritis.

The chain employs TRBV19 and TRBJ1-5; TRBD1 is a possible D gene (6 bases). Deletions cut 7 bases from V and 2 bases from J, with 15 bases between. The CDR3 covers 15 residues. Germline V lookup: CDR1 LNHDA, CDR2 SQIVND (reference sequence). CDR3 loop: CASTVTGKGNQPQHF. CDR3 bases: TGTGCCAGTACCGTGACAGGCAAGGGCAATCAGCCCCAGCATTTT.

The chain uses TRBV11-2 and TRBJ2-5; D may correspond to TRBD1 or TRBD2 (5 bases each). The germline CDR1 and CDR2 sequences are SGHAT and FQNNGV. The CDR3 totals 14 residues. V was pared by 4 bases and J by 2 bases, with 11 bases between. This CDR3 is CASSSNWGQETQYF. The CDR3 DNA reads as TGTGCCAGCAGCTCGAATTGGGGGCAAGAGACCCAGTACTTC.

The gene calls are TRBV7-9 and TRBJ1-2, with no clear D. The CDR3 runs 13 residues. From germline, CDR1 is SEHNR and CDR2 FQNEAQ (reference sequence). V lost 3 bases and J lost 4, with 9 bases in between. The CDR3 spells CASSLTTPYGYTF. The CDR3 DNA reads as TGTGCCAGCAGCTTGACAACACCCTATGGCTACACCTTC.

This clone was counted a single time. The chain recombines TRBV27 with TRBJ2-5, with a tentative D call TRBD2 (6 bases). CDR1 MNHEY and CDR2 SMNVEV come from the germline V gene (reference sequence). The CDR3 runs 14 residues. Trimming took off 3 bases at V and 4 bases at J, with 12 bases between the two ends. The CDR3 here is CASSLRGLGETQYF. The CDR3 DNA sequence: TGTGCCAGCAGTTTGAGGGGACTCGGAGAGACCCAGTACTTC.

CDR3 in amino acids: CASRTKRQGGTGELFF. The CDR3 DNA reads TGTGCCAGCAGAACAAAACGACAGGGAGGCACCGGGGAGCTGTTTTTT. The chain recombines TRBV2 with TRBJ2-2, with D perhaps matching TRBD1 (7 bases). Per the germline V gene, CDR1 is SNHLY and CDR2 is FYNNEI. Trimming removed 6 bases from V and 4 bases from J, with 18 bases in between. The CDR3 is made up of 16 amino acids.

The CDR3 protein is CAISESSVYGNTIYF. DNA of the CDR3: TGTGCCATCAGTGAGTCGTCGGTATACGGAAACACCATATATTTT. The chain couples TRBV10-3 to TRBJ1-3; no firm D call. The V end was cut by 0 bases, the J end by 4 bases, with 10 bases between. The CDR3 loop spans 15 amino acids. Germline lookup yields CDR1 ENHRY and CDR2 SYGVKD.

The V gene is TRBV25-1, the J gene TRBJ1-1; D gene ambiguous. CDR1 and CDR2 (germline): MGHDK, SYGVNS. The CDR3 runs to 14 residues. Deletions cut 3 bases from V and 1 base from J, with 9 bases between. CDR3: CASSDRSQNTEAFF. For the CDR3, the DNA is TGTGCCAGCAGTGATAGATCACAGAACACTGAAGCTTTCTTT.